Each of the 22 T cell receptor beta chains below was sequenced from the same sample in a study of T cells in women clearing cervical HPV infection. Only in-frame clones appear in the TCRdb table, and some are missing; sequencing was by immunoSEQ multiplex PCR. Seen in this sample are about 27,000 clones; the ten most common clones hold approximately 22%. The sequenced sample was blood buffy coat. The receptors were gathered from a woman aged 18 to 75 with a cervical HPV16 infection that either progressed to CIN3+ or cleared (not recorded which).

With regard to this clone: The CDR3 goes on 3 residues after the read ends, and that part is filled in from the germline J gene. This chain joins TRBV2 and TRBJ2-3; 7 bases align to TRBD2. Germline V gene data show CDR1 as SNHLY and CDR2 as FYNNEI. The CDR3 sequence is 13 residues long. This CDR3 is CASRGTGGWPQYF. CDR3 bases read: TGTGCCAGCAGGGGGACGGGGGGTTGGCCG.

To note about this clone: The missing CDR3 end, 3 residues past where the read stops, is filled in from the germline J gene. This chain uses TRBV20-1 with TRBJ2-5, with D uncertain. The V gene's germline CDR1 is DFQATT and CDR2 SNEGSKA (reference sequence). The length of the CDR3 is 13 residues. Trimming stripped 1 base from V and 0 bases from J, with 6 bases between. The part of the CDR3 DNA that was read is TGCAGTGCTAGAGTTGGCAACCAAGAGACC. Translated: CSARVGNQET. The whole CDR3 sequence is CSARVGNQETQYF.

CDR3 DNA, as far as it was read: TGTGCCAGCAGTGACGTAGCGGGAGTAGGGACG. It encodes CASSDVAGVGT. In full, the CDR3 is CASSDVAGVGTQYF. This chain connects TRBV6-1 to TRBJ2-3; 9 bases map to TRBD2. The CDR3 is cut off 3 residues early in the read; its end comes from the germline J gene. This CDR3 spans 14 amino acids. Germline CDR1 reads MNHNS; CDR2 reads SASEGT.

With respect to this clone: Coverage ceases 3 residues before the CDR3 finishes, and the germline J gene fills in the end. The chain combines TRBV20-1 with TRBJ2-3; weak D call: TRBD2 (7 bases). The V end lost 1 base, the J end lost 0 bases, and 17 bases lay between the germline ends. The CDR3 covers 17 residues. Per germline, CDR1 DFQATT and CDR2 SNEGSKA (reference sequence). The sequenced part of the CDR3 DNA is TGCAGTGCTAGAGTATGGGGGAGGGGGATGAGCACAGATACG. This sequence encodes CSARVWGRGMSTDT. The entire CDR3 protein is CSARVWGRGMSTDTQYF.

A note on this clone: With the read ending 3 residues before the CDR3 end, the germline J gene is used to fill in that end. The rearrangement links TRBV16 to TRBJ2-3; perhaps TRBD2 as D (5 bases). The CDR3 is made up of 15 amino acids. CDR1 and CDR2 (germline): KGHSY, FQNENV. Between the trimmed V and J ends, which lost 4 bases and 1 base, there was a span of 12 bases. The CDR3 loop is CASSPRLAGTDTQYF. The covered CDR3 bases are TGTGCCAGCAGCCCCCGGCTAGCAGGCACAGATACG.

With regard to this clone: The read terminates 3 residues ahead of where the CDR3 ends, so the germline J gene completes it. The chain carries TRBV7-8 and TRBJ2-3; a possible D gene is TRBD1 (6 bases). The CDR3 is made up of 16 amino acids. From germline, CDR1 is SGHVS and CDR2 FQNEAQ. The chain's CDR3 is CASSLNRASSNQPQYF. The sequenced CDR3 bases are TGTGCCAGCAGCTTAAACAGGGCGTCTAGCAATCAGCCG.

For this clone: The read halts 3 residues ahead of the CDR3 end, with the missing end drawn from the germline J gene. The J gene is TRBJ1-1, the V gene TRBV30; 8 bases match TRBD1. J lost 4 bases, V lost 1 base, and 5 bases had no gene match. CDR3 length: 14 amino acids. Germline CDR1 reads GTSNPN; CDR2 reads SVGIG (reference sequence). The CDR3 DNA, read in part, is TGTGCCTGGAGTGCTGGACAGGGCGGCACTGAA. It yields the protein CAWSAGQGGTE. The whole CDR3 protein reads CAWSAGQGGTEAFF.

The sequenced CDR3 bases are TGCAGTGCTAGAGATCTAATTAGCTATGAG. Amino acid sequence: CSARDLISYE. The entire CDR3 is CSARDLISYEQFF. The chain employs TRBV20-1 and TRBJ2-1; D gene ambiguous. The DNA ends 3 residues before the CDR3 does, and the rest of the CDR3 is filled in from the germline J gene. The germline CDR1 and CDR2 sequences are DFQATT and SNEGSKA (reference sequence). The CDR3 length is 13 residues. V was shortened by 0 bases and J by 8 bases, with 11 bases between the two germline ends.

Comments on this clone: The read terminates 3 residues before the CDR3 end, so the remaining end is supplied by the germline J gene. The genes are TRBV5-1 and TRBJ2-1, with TRBD2 identical over 7 bases. Per germline, CDR1 SGHRS and CDR2 YFSETQ. This CDR3 contains 14 residues. V shed 5 bases, J shed 4 bases, and the junction held 6 bases outside the gene matches. This chain's CDR3 is CASRPTSIYNEQFF. CDR3 DNA, as far as it was read: TGCGCCAGCAGACCGACTAGCATTTACAATGAG. Supplemented by reference TRBV5-1 and TRBJ2-1, the full variable domain reads KAGVTQTPRYLIKTRGQQVTLSCSPISGHRSVSWYQQTPGQGLQFLFEYFSETQRNKGNFPGRFSGRQFSNSRSEMNVSTLELGDSALYLCASRPTSIYNEQFFGPGTRLTVL.

Comments on this clone: The read gets to within 3 residues of the CDR3 end, and the germline J gene fills in the rest. The chain recombines TRBV5-1 with TRBJ2-7; 8 nucleotides agree with TRBD2. CDR1 is SGHRS and CDR2 is YFSETQ in the germline V gene. The trim removed 0 bases at V and 0 bases at J, leaving 2 bases unmatched. This CDR3 spans 15 amino acids. Incomplete CDR3 DNA: TGCGCCAGCAGCTTGGGTAGCGGGACCTCCTACGAG. Protein product: CASSLGSGTSYE. The entire CDR3 is CASSLGSGTSYEQYF.

A note on this clone: Read coverage stops 3 residues before the CDR3 terminus; the germline J gene supplies the remainder. The V and J genes are TRBV11-3 and TRBJ2-5, with TRBD1 as a possible D gene (5 bases). Germline V lookup: CDR1 SGHNT, CDR2 YENEEA. There are 15 residues in the CDR3. The sequenced part of the CDR3 DNA is TGTGCCAGCAGCTTAGAGTCAGGGTCCACAGATACC. Translated, it gives CASSLESGSTDT. The entire CDR3 sequence reads CASSLESGSTDTQYF. The whole variable domain, remainder taken from reference TRBV11-3 and TRBJ2-5, is EAGVVQSPRYKIIEKKQPVAFWCNPISGHNTLYWYLQNLGQGPELLIRYENEEAVDDSQLPKDRFSAERLKGVDSTLKIQPAELGDSAVYLCASSLESGSTDTQYFGPGTRLLVL.

Concerning this clone itself: Read sequence stops 3 residues before the CDR3 end, and the germline J gene provides the missing end. This chain connects TRBV20-1 to TRBJ2-1; 7 nucleotides agree with TRBD2. CDR1 is DFQATT and CDR2 is SNEGSKA in the germline V gene (reference sequence). V shed 2 bases and J 5 bases; nucleotides not matched to a gene: 12. This CDR3 has 16 residues. CDR3 DNA (partial): TGCAGTGCTAGACGCGGGGGAAACAAACCCAACAATGAG. Translating it yields CSARRGGNKPNNE. The full-length CDR3 reads as CSARRGGNKPNNEQFF.

About this clone: With the read ending 3 residues before the CDR3 end, the germline J gene is used to fill in that end. V and J are TRBV7-2 and TRBJ2-1; perhaps TRBD2 as D (6 bases). Deletions cut 5 bases from V and 3 bases from J, with 14 bases between. CDR3 length: 15 residues. Germline lookup yields CDR1 SGHTA and CDR2 FQGNSA. CDR3 DNA, as far as it was read: TGTGCCAGCAGCGGGGGAGGCGGGGACTACAATGAG. Its protein product is CASSGGGGDYNE. The entire CDR3 protein is CASSGGGGDYNEQFF. The full variable domain, rest sourced from reference TRBV7-2 and TRBJ2-1, is GAGVSQSPSNKVTEKGKDVELRCDPISGHTALYWYRQSLGQGLEFLIYFQGNSAPDKSGLPSDRFSAERTGGSVSTLTIQRTQQEDSAVYLCASSGGGGDYNEQFFGPGTRLTVL.

Remarks on this clone: With the read ending 3 residues before the CDR3 end, the germline J gene is used to fill in that end. This chain links TRBV2 with TRBJ2-3, with 10 positions matching TRBD2. Germline CDR1 is SNHLY and CDR2 is FYNNEI. With V trimmed by 3 bases and J by 0 bases, 6 bases remained unmatched. The CDR3 is made up of 17 amino acids. Partial CDR3 DNA: TGTGCCAGCAGTGACTGGGGACTAGCGATTAGCACAGATACG. Amino acids: CASSDWGLAISTDT. The full CDR3 protein reads CASSDWGLAISTDTQYF.

Comments on this clone: Read coverage stops 3 residues before the CDR3 terminus; the germline J gene supplies the remainder. This chain uses TRBV20-1 with TRBJ2-7; 7 bases match TRBD2. Trimming at V came to 6 bases and at J to 3 bases, leaving 8 bases not matched to a gene. The length of the CDR3 is 13 residues. Per germline, CDR1 DFQATT and CDR2 SNEGSKA (reference sequence). The sequenced part of the CDR3 DNA is TGCAGTGCACACGGAGCGGGGAACTACGAG. Protein product: CSAHGAGNYE. The whole CDR3 sequence reads CSAHGAGNYEQYF.

Concerning this clone: The read falls 3 residues short of the CDR3 end, and the missing part is taken from the germline J gene. The V call is TRBV30, the J call TRBJ1-2, with unresolved D. Trimming took off 0 bases at V and 0 bases at J, with 14 bases between the two ends. CDR1 and CDR2 (germline): GTSNPN, SVGIG (reference sequence). The CDR3 covers 16 residues. Incomplete CDR3 DNA: TGTGCCTGGAGTGTACTTTCAGGAAGAACTAACTATGGC. Translating gives CAWSVLSGRTNYG. The whole CDR3 protein reads CAWSVLSGRTNYGYTF. Based on the CDR3 plus reference TRBV30 and TRBJ1-2, the full variable domain is SQTIHQWPATLVQPVGSPLSLECTVEGTSNPNLYWYRQAAGRGLQLLFYSVGIGQISSEVPQNLSASRPQDRQFILSSKKLLLSDSGFYLCAWSVLSGRTNYGYTFGSGTRLTVV.

To note about this clone: The read finishes 3 residues shy of the CDR3 end, and the germline J gene is used to complete it. The chain uses TRBV7-9 and TRBJ1-1; 7 nucleotides align to TRBD1. The germline CDR1 and CDR2 sequences are SEHNR and FQNEAQ (reference sequence). J was trimmed by 3 bases and V by 5 bases; bases with no gene match: 6. This CDR3 region has 14 residues. CDR3 protein: CASSPFGQDTEAFF. The sequenced part of the CDR3 DNA is TGTGCCAGCAGCCCTTTCGGACAGGACACTGAA.

A remark on this clone: The read gets to within 3 residues of the CDR3 end, and the germline J gene fills in the rest. This chain joins TRBV11-3 and TRBJ1-1, with 7 bases fitting TRBD1. J was trimmed by 6 bases and V by 3 bases; bases with no gene match: 10. This CDR3 has 15 amino acids. The germline V gene encodes CDR1 SGHNT and CDR2 YENEEA. The chain's CDR3 is CASSLRGLWGAEAFF. The CDR3 DNA, read in part, is TGTGCCAGCAGCTTGAGGGGGCTATGGGGCGCTGAA.

Comments on this clone: The missing CDR3 end, 3 residues past where the read stops, is filled in from the germline J gene. The chain combines TRBV6-1 with TRBJ2-5; D possibly corresponds to TRBD1 (5 bases). The V end was cut by 1 base, the J end by 2 bases, with 8 bases between. Germline CDR1 and CDR2: MNHNS and SASEGT. The CDR3 has 14 amino acids. The DNA read from the CDR3 is TGTGCCAGCAGTGAAGGGGCAGGGCAAGAGACC. This encodes CASSEGAGQET. The whole CDR3 sequence is CASSEGAGQETQYF.

As to this clone: Read sequence stops 3 residues before the CDR3 end, and the germline J gene provides the missing end. V usage is TRBV20-1 and J usage is TRBJ2-3; 14 nucleotides line up with TRBD2. Germline V gives CDR1 DFQATT, CDR2 SNEGSKA (reference sequence). This CDR3 contains 15 residues. The part of the CDR3 DNA that was read is TGCAGTGCTAGCGGTGGGACTAGCGGGAGAGAGACG. It is translated as CSASGGTSGRET. The entire CDR3 protein is CSASGGTSGRETQYF.

With respect to this clone: The CDR3 end is not reached by the read, which stops 3 residues before it; the germline J gene fills it in. The rearrangement uses TRBV11-2 and TRBJ1-5; D remains ambiguous. V lost 8 bases, J lost 4 bases, and 12 bases lay in between. Germline CDR1 SGHAT, CDR2 FQNNGV. The CDR3 length is 13 residues. Incomplete CDR3 DNA: TGTGCCAGCGCGCTACAGAATAATCAGCCC. Residues: CASALQNNQP. The CDR3 in its entirety is CASALQNNQPQHF. Together with reference TRBV11-2 and TRBJ1-5, the CDR3 gives the full variable domain: EAGVAQSPRYKIIEKRQSVAFWCNPISGHATLYWYQQILGQGPKLLIQFQNNGVVDDSQLPKDRFSAERLKGVDSTLKIQPAKLEDSAVYLCASALQNNQPQHFGDGTRLSIL.

Remarks on this clone: The read halts 3 residues ahead of the CDR3 end, with the missing end drawn from the germline J gene. The V gene is TRBV30, the J gene TRBJ2-5, with D perhaps matching TRBD2 (7 bases). The CDR3 is 13 residues long. Trimming removed 5 bases at V and 0 bases at J, with 10 bases between. Germline values: CDR1 GTSNPN, CDR2 SVGIG (reference sequence). CDR3 residues: CAWGGDNQETQYF. Incomplete CDR3 DNA: TGTGCCTGGGGGGGGGACAACCAAGAGACC.